The 5 T cell receptor beta chains below all came from one sample that was sequenced in a study of early T cells in non-severe SARS-CoV-2 infection. TCRdb recomputed calls from the 5' RACE reads with MiXCR, one row per CDR3 protein. The top ten clones hold about 21% of a sample with some 33,000 distinct CDR3 sequences, 5.4% of them seen once. Sequencing input: whole blood. The receptors were sampled from an adult who was a healthcare worker with PCR-confirmed SARS-CoV-2 infection or an uninfected control (not recorded which).

This clonotype was counted ten times or more. The gene calls are TRBV30 and TRBJ1-2; D is perhaps TRBD1 (6 bases). CDR1 is GTSNPN and CDR2 is SVGIG in the germline V gene (reference sequence). The CDR3 spans 12 residues. V lost 3 bases, J lost 12 bases, and 17 bases lay in between. CDR3 region: CAWSSRDIGHTF. CDR3 bases: TGTGCCTGGAGCTCACGGGACATAGGACACACCTTC.

V is TRBV4-1 and J is TRBJ2-3; D is ambiguous. Germline assignment: CDR1 MGHRA and CDR2 YSYEKL. The CDR3 sequence is 14 residues long. Trimming took 1 base from V and 4 from J, leaving 9 bases between them. In nucleotides, the CDR3 is TGCGCCAGCAGCCAAGGCGACGCCGCAGATACGCAGTATTTT. Amino acid sequence: CASSQGDAADTQYF.

This clonotype was observed at least ten times. The V call is TRBV12-3 or TRBV12-4, the J call TRBJ2-1; 7 positions match TRBD2. V was clipped by 1 base and J by 7 bases; unmatched bases: 16. The CDR3 has 18 residues. The CDR3: CASSLVFLGGGFGNEQFF. CDR3 DNA: TGTGCCAGCAGTTTAGTCTTTTTGGGCGGGGGTTTTGGGAATGAGCAGTTCTTC.

At least ten counts were recorded for this clonotype. This chain uses TRBV19 with TRBJ2-1; D gene ambiguous. Germline V gene data show CDR1 as LNHDA and CDR2 as SQIVND (reference sequence). CDR3 length: 16 residues. V was shortened by 4 bases and J by 0 bases, with 13 bases between the two germline ends. The CDR3 spells CASSTSYTSSYNEQFF. The CDR3 DNA sequence: TGTGCCAGTAGTACCAGTTATACGAGCTCCTACAATGAGCAGTTCTTC.

Many counts were recorded for this clonotype. The V call is TRBV11-2, the J call TRBJ2-5, with 13 nucleotides matching TRBD2. The CDR3 sequence is 17 residues long. Germline trimming cut 5 bases from V and 1 base from J; bases unmatched to any gene: 7. CDR1 and CDR2 (germline): SGHAT, FQNNGV. The CDR3 nucleotides read TGTGCCAGCAGCCCCCGGACTAGCGGGAGAGGCCAAGAGACCCAGTACTTC. Translating it yields CASSPRTSGRGQETQYF.